This TCR beta chain was captured by sequencing in a study of Graves' ophthalmopathy and Graves' hyperthyroidism. Each hyperthyroidism patient was newly diagnosed, with under 2 months' duration, and aged 18 to 65. PBMCs were isolated from a 10 ml sample of fresh peripheral blood. In germline, CDR1 is MNHEY, CDR2 SVGEGT. This CDR3 comprises 14 residues. Deletions cut 4 bases from V and 6 bases from J, with 15 bases between. General study findings and limits: The authors also found most expanded thyroid clonotypes above 0.001 frequency in blood.

TCR beta CDR3 amplification used RNA transcripts. In the first round, RT-PCR was carried out with HTBI primers, and a multiplex PCR formed the second round. MiXCR was run by TCRdb on the multiplex PCR reads, yielding one entry per CDR3 protein. The sample includes roughly 610,000 distinct CDR3 sequences, 22% of them seen just once. Only a few counts were recorded for this clonotype. Its specificity is not known. The receptor was derived from a woman aged 18-29 years with stable Graves' hyperthyroidism. Some clones in this sample may be carry-over from other donors' samples. The chain combines TRBV6-2 or TRBV6-3 with TRBJ1-2; D is perhaps TRBD1 (5 bases). The sample was peripheral blood. This chain's CDR3 is CASSWDNRIDGYTF. The CDR3 DNA sequence: TGTGCCAGCAGTTGGGATAACAGGATTGATGGCTACACCTTC.